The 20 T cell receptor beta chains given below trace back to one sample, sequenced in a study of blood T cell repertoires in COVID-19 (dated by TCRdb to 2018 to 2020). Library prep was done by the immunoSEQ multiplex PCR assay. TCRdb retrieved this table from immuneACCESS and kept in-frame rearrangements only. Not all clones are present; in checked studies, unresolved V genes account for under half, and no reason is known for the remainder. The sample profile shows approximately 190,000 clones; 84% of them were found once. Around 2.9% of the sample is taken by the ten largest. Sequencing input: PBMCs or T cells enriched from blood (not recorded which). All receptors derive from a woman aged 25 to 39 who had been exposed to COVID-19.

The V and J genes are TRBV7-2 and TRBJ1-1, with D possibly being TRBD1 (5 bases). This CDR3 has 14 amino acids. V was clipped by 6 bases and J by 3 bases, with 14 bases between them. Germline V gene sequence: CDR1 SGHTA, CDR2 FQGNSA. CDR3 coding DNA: TGTGCCAGCAGATCATCTCAGGGTTACACTGAAGCTTTCTTT. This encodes CASRSSQGYTEAFF. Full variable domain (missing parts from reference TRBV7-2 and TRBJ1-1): GAGVSQSPSNKVTEKGKDVELRCDPISGHTALYWYRQSLGQGLEFLIYFQGNSAPDKSGLPSDRFSAERTGGSVSTLTIQRTQQEDSAVYLCASRSSQGYTEAFFGQGTRLTVV.

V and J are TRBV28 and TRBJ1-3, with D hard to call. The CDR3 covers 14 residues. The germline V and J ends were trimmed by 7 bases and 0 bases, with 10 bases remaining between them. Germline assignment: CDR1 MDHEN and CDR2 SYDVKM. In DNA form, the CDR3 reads TGTGCCAGCACACCGGGAGGCTCTGGAAACACCATATATTTT. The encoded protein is CASTPGGSGNTIYF.

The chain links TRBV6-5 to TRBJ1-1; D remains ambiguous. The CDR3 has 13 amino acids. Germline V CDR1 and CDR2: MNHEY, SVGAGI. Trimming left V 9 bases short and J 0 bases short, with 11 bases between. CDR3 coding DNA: TGTGCCAGTAAGCGAGGGCTGAACACTGAAGCTTTCTTT. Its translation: CASKRGLNTEAFF.

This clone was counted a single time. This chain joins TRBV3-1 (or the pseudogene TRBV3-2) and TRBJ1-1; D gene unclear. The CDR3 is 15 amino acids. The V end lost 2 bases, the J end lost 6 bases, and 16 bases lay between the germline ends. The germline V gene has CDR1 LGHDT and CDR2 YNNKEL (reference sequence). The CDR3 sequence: CASSQLSIPPAEAFF. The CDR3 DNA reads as TGTGCCAGCAGCCAATTGTCCATACCGCCGGCTGAAGCTTTCTTT.

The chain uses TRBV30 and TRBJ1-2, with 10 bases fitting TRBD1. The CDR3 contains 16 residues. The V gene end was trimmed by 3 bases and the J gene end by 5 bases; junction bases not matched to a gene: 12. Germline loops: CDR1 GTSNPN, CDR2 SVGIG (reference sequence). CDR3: CAWREGTGVFPYGYTF. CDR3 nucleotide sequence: TGTGCCTGGAGGGAGGGGACAGGGGTTTTCCCTTATGGCTACACCTTC.

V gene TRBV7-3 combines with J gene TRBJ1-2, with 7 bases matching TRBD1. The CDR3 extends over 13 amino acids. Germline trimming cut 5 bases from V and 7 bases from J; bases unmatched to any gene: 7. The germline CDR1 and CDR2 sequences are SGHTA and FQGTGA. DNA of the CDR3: TGTGCCAGCAGCCCCGGGACAGCGAGTGGCTACACCTTC. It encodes CASSPGTASGYTF.

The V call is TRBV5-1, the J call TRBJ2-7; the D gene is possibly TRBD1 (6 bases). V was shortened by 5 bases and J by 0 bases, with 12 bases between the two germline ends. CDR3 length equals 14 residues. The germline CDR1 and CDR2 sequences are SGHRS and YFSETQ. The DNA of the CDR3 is TGCGCCAGCAGTCCTAGGACAGACTCCTACGAGCAGTACTTC. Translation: CASSPRTDSYEQYF.

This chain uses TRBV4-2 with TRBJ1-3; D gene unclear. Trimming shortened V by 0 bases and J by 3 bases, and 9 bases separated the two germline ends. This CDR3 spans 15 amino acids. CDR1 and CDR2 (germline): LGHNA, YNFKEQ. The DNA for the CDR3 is TGTGCCAGCAGCCAAGAGGCCGGGATTGGAAACACCATATATTTT. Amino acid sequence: CASSQEAGIGNTIYF.

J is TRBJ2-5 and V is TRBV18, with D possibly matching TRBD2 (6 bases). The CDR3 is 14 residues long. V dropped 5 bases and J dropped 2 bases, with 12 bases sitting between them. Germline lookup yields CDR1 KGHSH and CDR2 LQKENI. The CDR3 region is CASSDRTTQETQYF. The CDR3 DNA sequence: TGTGCCAGCTCAGATAGGACTACACAAGAGACCCAGTACTTC.

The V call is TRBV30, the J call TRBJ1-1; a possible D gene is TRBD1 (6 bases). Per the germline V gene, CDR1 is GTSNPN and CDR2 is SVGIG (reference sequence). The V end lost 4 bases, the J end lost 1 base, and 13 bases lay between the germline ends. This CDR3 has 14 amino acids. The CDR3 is CAWTPGHPNTEAFF. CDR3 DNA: TGTGCCTGGACGCCGGGACACCCGAACACTGAAGCTTTCTTT. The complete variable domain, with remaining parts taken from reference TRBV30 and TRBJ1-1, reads SQTIHQWPATLVQPVGSPLSLECTVEGTSNPNLYWYRQAAGRGLQLLFYSVGIGQISSEVPQNLSASRPQDRQFILSSKKLLLSDSGFYLCAWTPGHPNTEAFFGQGTRLTVV.

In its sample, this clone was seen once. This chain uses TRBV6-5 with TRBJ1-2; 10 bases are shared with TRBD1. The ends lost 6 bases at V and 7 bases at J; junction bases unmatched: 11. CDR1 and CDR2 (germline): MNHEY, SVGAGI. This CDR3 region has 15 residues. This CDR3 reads CASRRPGQGLGGYTF. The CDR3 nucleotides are TGTGCCAGCAGACGACCGGGACAGGGGTTGGGTGGCTACACCTTC.

In nucleotides, the CDR3 is TGTGCCAGCAGCGTTGGGACAGCAAATAGTGAAAAACTGTTTTTT. Its protein is CASSVGTANSEKLFF. This sequence joins TRBV9 and TRBJ1-4; 7 nucleotides align to TRBD1. Germline assignment: CDR1 SGDLS and CDR2 YYNGEE. With 2 bases clipped from V and 7 bases from J, the junction kept 8 bases outside the gene matches. The CDR3 covers 15 residues.

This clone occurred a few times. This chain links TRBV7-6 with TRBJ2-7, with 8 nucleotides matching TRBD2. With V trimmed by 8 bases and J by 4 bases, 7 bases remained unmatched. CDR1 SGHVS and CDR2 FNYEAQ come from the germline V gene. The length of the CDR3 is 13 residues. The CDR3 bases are TGTGCCAGCCTTGGGACGGGAGGGTACGAGCAGTACTTC. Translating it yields CASLGTGGYEQYF.

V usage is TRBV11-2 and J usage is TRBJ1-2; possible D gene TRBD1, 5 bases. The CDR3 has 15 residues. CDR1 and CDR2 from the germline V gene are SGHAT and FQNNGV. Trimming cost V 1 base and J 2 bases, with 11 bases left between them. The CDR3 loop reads CASSLVAGLNYGYTF. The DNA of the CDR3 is TGTGCCAGCAGCTTAGTTGCAGGGCTGAACTATGGCTACACCTTC.

Here the CDR3 DNA reads TGTGCCAGCAGCCCCGGACAAAACAATCAGCCCCAGCATTTT. Translation gives CASSPGQNNQPQHF. The genes are TRBV5-5 and TRBJ1-5; TRBD1 might be the D (5 bases). Trimming shortened V by 4 bases and J by 3 bases, and 11 bases separated the two germline ends. The CDR3 has 14 amino acids. Germline V lookup: CDR1 SGHKS, CDR2 YYEKEE (reference sequence).

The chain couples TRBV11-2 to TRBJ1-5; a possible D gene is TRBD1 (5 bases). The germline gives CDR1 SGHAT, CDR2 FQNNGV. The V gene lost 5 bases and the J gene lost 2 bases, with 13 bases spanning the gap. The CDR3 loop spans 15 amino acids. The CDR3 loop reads CASSPSWGGNQPQHF. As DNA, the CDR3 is TGTGCCAGCAGCCCCTCTTGGGGGGGCAATCAGCCCCAGCATTTT.

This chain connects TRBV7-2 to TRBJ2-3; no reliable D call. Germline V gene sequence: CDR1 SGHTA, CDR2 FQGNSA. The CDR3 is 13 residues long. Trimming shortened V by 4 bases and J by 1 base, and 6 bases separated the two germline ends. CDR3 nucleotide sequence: TGTGCCAGCAGCTATCAGGGCACAGATACGCAGTATTTT. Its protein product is CASSYQGTDTQYF.

CDR3 nucleotides: TGTGCCAGCATCGTCGCATGGGGCAAGGGCACTGAAGCTTTCTTT. Amino acid sequence: CASIVAWGKGTEAFF. V usage is TRBV27 and J usage is TRBJ1-1, with D perhaps TRBD1 (5 bases). This CDR3 is built from 15 residues. Trimming shortened V by 7 bases and J by 4 bases, and 19 bases separated the two germline ends. The germline V gene encodes CDR1 MNHEY and CDR2 SMNVEV (reference sequence).

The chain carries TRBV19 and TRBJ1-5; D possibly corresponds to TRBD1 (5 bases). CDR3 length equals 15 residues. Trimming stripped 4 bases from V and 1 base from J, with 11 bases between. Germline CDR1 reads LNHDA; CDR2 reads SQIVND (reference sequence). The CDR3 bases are TGTGCCAGTAGTACAGGACAATTAAGCAATCAGCCCCAGCATTTT. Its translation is CASSTGQLSNQPQHF.

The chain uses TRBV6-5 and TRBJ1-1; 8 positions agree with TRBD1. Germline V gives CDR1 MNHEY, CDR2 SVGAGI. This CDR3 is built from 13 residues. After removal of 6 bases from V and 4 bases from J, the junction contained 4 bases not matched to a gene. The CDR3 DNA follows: TGTGCCAGCAGCGGACAGGGTGTCACTGAAGCTTTCTTT. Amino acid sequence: CASSGQGVTEAFF.